This T cell receptor beta chain derives from a study of OX40 agonist ivuxolimab in advanced cancers. This CDR3 region has 19 residues. Germline CDR1 is GTSNPN and CDR2 is SVGIG (reference sequence). The junction had 17 bases not matched to a gene; V was cut back by 4 bases and J by 0 bases. Regarding the study as a whole: Among T cells, CD8+ cells averaged more expanded clones than CD4+ cells. Low levels of normalized T-cell clonal expansion also appeared in some nonresponders. At doses 0.1 to 3.0 mg/kg, CD4+ and CD8+ clones expanded. Among the least clonally expanded were partial responders at 0.1-3.0 mg/kg.

Here immunoSEQ multiplex PCR was the method, and the copy in TCRdb shows in-frame clones only, minus some. Of approximately 69,000 clones in the sample, roughly nine tenths are singletons; the top ten hold 0.25% to 0.3%. For this clone: What it binds is unknown.

Sample: CD4+ or CD8+ T cells sorted from blood, taken in a trial of the OX40 agonist ivuxolimab. V is TRBV30 and J is TRBJ1-1; 10 nucleotides align to TRBD1. This receptor was taken from an adult with an advanced solid tumor such as melanoma, head and neck, liver or kidney cancer. The CDR3 DNA reads TGTGCCTGGAAAAAAAAGACAGGGGGCGGAGGTCTCGTGAACACTGAAGCTTTCTTT. This gives the protein CAWKKKTGGGGLVNTEAFF.